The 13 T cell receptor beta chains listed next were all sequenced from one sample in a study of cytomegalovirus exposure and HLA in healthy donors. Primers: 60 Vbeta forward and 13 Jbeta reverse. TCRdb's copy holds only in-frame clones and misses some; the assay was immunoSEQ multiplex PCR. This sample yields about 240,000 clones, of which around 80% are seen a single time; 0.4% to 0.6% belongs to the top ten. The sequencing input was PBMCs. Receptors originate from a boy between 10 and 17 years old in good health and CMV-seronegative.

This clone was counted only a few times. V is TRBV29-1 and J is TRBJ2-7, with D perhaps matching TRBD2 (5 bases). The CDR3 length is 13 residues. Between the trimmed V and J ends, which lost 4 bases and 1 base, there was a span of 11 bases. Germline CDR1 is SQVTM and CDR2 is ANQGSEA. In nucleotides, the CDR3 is TGCAGCGTTGTGGCGGGCGCATCCTACGAGCAGTACTTC. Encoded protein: CSVVAGASYEQYF.

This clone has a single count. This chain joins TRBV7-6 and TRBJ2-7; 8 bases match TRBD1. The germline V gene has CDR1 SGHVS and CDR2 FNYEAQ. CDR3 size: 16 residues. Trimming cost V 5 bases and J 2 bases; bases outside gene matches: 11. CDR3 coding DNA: TGTGCCAGCAGCCCGGACAGGGTGTCAGGCGCCTACGAGCAGTACTTC. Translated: CASSPDRVSGAYEQYF.

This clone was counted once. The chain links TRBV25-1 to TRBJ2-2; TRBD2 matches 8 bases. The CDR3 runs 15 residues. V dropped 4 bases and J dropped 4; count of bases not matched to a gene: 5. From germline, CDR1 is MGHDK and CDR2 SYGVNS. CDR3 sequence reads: CASSGAGAGTGELFF. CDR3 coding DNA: TGTGCCAGCAGTGGAGCGGGAGCGGGCACCGGGGAGCTGTTTTTT.

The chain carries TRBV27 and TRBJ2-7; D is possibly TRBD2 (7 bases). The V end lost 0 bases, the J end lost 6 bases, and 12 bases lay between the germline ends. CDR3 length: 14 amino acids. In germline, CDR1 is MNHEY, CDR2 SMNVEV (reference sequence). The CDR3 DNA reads TGTGCCAGCAGTTTATCAGGGGGGGAGGGCGAGCAGTACTTC. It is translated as CASSLSGGEGEQYF.

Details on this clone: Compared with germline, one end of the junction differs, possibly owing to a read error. This chain's CDR3 is CSSSPTGTSGSYEQYF. The CDR3 coding sequence is TGTTCCAGCAGCCCGACCGGGACTAGCGGGAGCTACGAGCAGTACTTC. The genes are TRBV7-9 and TRBJ2-7; 14 nucleotides align to TRBD2. CDR1 SEHNR and CDR2 FQNEAQ come from the germline V gene (reference sequence). The CDR3 length is 16 residues.

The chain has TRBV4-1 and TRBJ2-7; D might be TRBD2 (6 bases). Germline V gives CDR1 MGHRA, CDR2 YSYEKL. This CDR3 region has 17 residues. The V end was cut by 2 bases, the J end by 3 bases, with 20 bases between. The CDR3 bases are TGCGCCAGCAGCCAATTGTCGGGAGTGGCGGCAAACTACGAGCAGTACTTC. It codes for CASSQLSGVAANYEQYF.

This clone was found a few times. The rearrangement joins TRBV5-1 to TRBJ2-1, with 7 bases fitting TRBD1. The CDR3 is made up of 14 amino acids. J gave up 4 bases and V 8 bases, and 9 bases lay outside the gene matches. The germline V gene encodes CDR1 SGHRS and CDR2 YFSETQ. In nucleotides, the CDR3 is TGCGCCAGTACCCCACAGGGGATATACAATGAGCAGTTCTTC. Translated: CASTPQGIYNEQFF.

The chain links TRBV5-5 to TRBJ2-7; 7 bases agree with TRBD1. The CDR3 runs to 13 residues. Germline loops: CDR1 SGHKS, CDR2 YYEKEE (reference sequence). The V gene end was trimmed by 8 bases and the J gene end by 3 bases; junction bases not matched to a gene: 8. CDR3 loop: CASKRDSFYEQYF. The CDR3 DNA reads TGTGCCAGTAAAAGGGACAGCTTCTACGAGCAGTACTTC.

The CDR3 here is CASSPTGSARGYTF. CDR3 DNA: TGTGCCAGCAGCCCTACTGGTAGCGCTAGGGGCTACACCTTC. The chain is built from TRBV27 and TRBJ1-2; D not resolved. Germline lookup yields CDR1 MNHEY and CDR2 SMNVEV (reference sequence). The CDR3 has 14 amino acids. Trimming removed 6 bases at V and 8 bases at J, with 19 bases between.

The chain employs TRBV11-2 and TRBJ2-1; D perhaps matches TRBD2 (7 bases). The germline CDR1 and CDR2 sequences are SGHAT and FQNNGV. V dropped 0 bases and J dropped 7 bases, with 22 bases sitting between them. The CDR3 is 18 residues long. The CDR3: CASSLDGWGGRGGNEQFF. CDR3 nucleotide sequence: TGTGCCAGCAGCTTAGATGGATGGGGCGGGAGAGGGGGAAATGAGCAGTTCTTC.

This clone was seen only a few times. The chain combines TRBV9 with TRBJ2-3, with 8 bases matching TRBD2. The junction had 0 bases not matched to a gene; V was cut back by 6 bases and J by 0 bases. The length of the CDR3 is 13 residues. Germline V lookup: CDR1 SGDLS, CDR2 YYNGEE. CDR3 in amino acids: CASTSGSTDTQYF. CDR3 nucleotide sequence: TGTGCCAGCACTAGCGGGAGCACAGATACGCAGTATTTT.

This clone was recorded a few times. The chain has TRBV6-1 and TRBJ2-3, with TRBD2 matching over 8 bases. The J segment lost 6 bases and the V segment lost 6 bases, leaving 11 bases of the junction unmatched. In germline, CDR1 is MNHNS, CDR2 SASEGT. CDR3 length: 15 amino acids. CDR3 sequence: CASRVTSGGGDTQYF. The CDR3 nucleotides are TGTGCCAGCAGGGTTACTAGCGGTGGGGGGGATACGCAGTATTTT.

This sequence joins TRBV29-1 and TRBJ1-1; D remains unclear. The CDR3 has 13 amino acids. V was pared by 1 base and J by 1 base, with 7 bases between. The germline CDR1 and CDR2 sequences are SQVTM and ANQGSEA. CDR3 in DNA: TGCAGCGTTGAAGGGTCGGGGAACACTGAAGCTTTCTTT. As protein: CSVEGSGNTEAFF. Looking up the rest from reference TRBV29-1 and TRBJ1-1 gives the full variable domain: SAVISQKPSRDICQRGTSLTIQCQVDSQVTMMFWYRQQPGQSLTLIATANQGSEATYESGFVIDKFPISRPNLTFSTLTVSNMSPEDSSIYLCSVEGSGNTEAFFGQGTRLTVV.